This T cell receptor (beta chain) was recovered during a study of T-cell memory formation after mild COVID-19. V was shortened by 3 bases and J by 5 bases, with 10 bases between the two germline ends. The CDR3 is 13 amino acids. Germline V gene lookup returns CDR1 SQVTM and CDR2 ANQGSEA. General study results and limits: Contracting CD4+ clones were located mainly in CM and EM, and CD8+ clones in EMRA. Clones contracting day 15 to 85 were balanced CD4/CD8; later expanders leaned CD4+.

One entry per CDR3 protein, called by TCRdb with MiXCR from the 5' RACE reads. The table shows roughly 80,000 distinct CDR3 sequences, with roughly 23% occurring only once. Note on this clonotype: Antigen unknown.

This clonotype was obtained from a man aged 18 to 30 who had mild COVID-19 (a few samples of this study predate the infection). Cell type and time point are not known. The V gene is TRBV29-1, the J gene TRBJ1-4, with TRBD1 as a possible D gene (6 bases). Sequenced material: PBMCs or a T cell subset sorted from them (not recorded which). The DNA of the CDR3 is TGCAGCGTTGAGGAGGGGGGAAATGAAAAACTGTTTTTT. Translation gives CSVEEGGNEKLFF.